This T cell receptor beta chain stems from a study of cytomegalovirus exposure and HLA in healthy donors. V was trimmed by 1 base and J by 8 bases, leaving 12 bases between them. The length of the CDR3 is 14 residues. Per germline, CDR1 SEHNR and CDR2 FQNEAQ (reference sequence). The method was immunoSEQ multiplex PCR; TCRdb's version includes in-frame clones alone and lacks a portion of them. The sample includes under 200,000 clones, about 96% of them seen just once. The chain has TRBV7-9 and TRBJ1-3, with D maybe TRBD1 (6 bases). Sequencing was carried out using PBMCs. The clonotype comes from a woman aged 18-29 years in good health and CMV-seronegative. The CDR3 spells CASSLGARGHTIYF. CDR3 bases: TGTGCCAGCAGCTTAGGGGCCAGGGGACACACCATATATTTT. The full variable domain, with the rest looked up from reference TRBV7-9 and TRBJ1-3, is DTGVSQNPRHKITKRGQNVTFRCDPISEHNRLYWYRQTLGQGPEFLTYFQNEAQLEKSRLLSDRFSAERPKGSFSTLEIQRTEQGDSAMYLCASSLGARGHTIYFGEGSWLTVV.